Following are 2 T cell receptor beta chains from one sample sequenced in a study of OX40 agonist ivuxolimab in advanced cancers. Receptors were amplified or captured by the immunoSEQ multiplex PCR assay. This is the immuneACCESS table as TCRdb keeps it, with only in-frame sequences that have V and J called. A part of the clones is gone; compared with another copy, unresolved V genes explain less than half, and the rest is unexplained. The sample has fewer than 35,000 clones on record, roughly 79% of them singletons. The top ten hold roughly a fifth of the sample. The sequences come from CD4+ or CD8+ T cells sorted from blood, collected in a trial of the OX40 agonist ivuxolimab. The receptors were gathered from an adult with an advanced solid tumor such as melanoma, head and neck, liver or kidney cancer.

The V gene is TRBV18, the J gene TRBJ2-5, with D perhaps assigned TRBD1 or TRBD2 (5 bases each). This CDR3 is built from 13 residues. With 8 bases removed from V and 1 base from J, the gap between germline ends came to 11 bases. Germline CDR1 and CDR2: KGHSH and LQKENI. The CDR3 reads CASDRGGQETQYF. The DNA for the CDR3 is TGTGCCAGCGACCGGGGCGGCCAAGAGACCCAGTACTTC.

V gene TRBV29-1 combines with J gene TRBJ2-5; 8 positions agree with TRBD2. CDR3 length: 14 residues. Unmatched junction bases numbered 5, after V lost 1 base and J lost 4 bases. CDR1 is SQVTM, CDR2 ANQGSEA, per germline. In nucleotides, the CDR3 is TGCAGCGTTGAAGGGCGGGGGGCTTTAGAGACCCAGTACTTC. Translated, it gives CSVEGRGALETQYF.